The rows below give T cell receptor beta chains drawn from one sample of a study of PD-L1 blockade in urothelial cancer. Sequencing was performed with immunoSEQ multiplex PCR; in TCRdb, only in-frame clones are kept and a portion is missing. The sample yields tens of thousands of clones, around 87% seen once. The sample was PBMCs, taken around atezolizumab (anti-PD-L1) treatment. These receptors were collected from a man in his 60s with urothelial cancer. The CDR3 runs from the conserved cysteine through the conserved F or W. The order of the fields is V gene, clone size, J gene, D gene, CDR3 protein, CDR3 DNA. D genes are given only for firm matches. Clone size is shown for a subset of rows, as once, few, many or a class of expanded clone.

v_gene: TRBV9; abundance: -; j_gene: TRBJ1-4; d_gene: TRBD1; CDR3aa: CASSVGQGNEKLFF; CDR3nt: TGTGCCAGCAGCGTCGGACAGGGAAATGAAAAACTGTTTTTT
v_gene: TRBV5-1; abundance: -; j_gene: TRBJ1-1; d_gene: -; CDR3aa: CASSLVPGNSEAFF; CDR3nt: TGCGCCAGCAGCTTGGTGCCAGGGAACTCTGAAGCTTTCTTT
v_gene: TRBV6-6; abundance: -; j_gene: TRBJ1-6; d_gene: -; CDR3aa: CASSRVLDNSPLHF; CDR3nt: TGTGCCAGCAGTCGGGTCCTCGATAATTCACCCCTCCACTTT
v_gene: TRBV27; abundance: -; j_gene: TRBJ1-1; d_gene: -; CDR3aa: CASSFRGEAFF; CDR3nt: TGTGCCAGCAGTTTCCGGGGAGAAGCTTTCTTT
v_gene: TRBV10-1; abundance: -; j_gene: TRBJ2-4; d_gene: -; CDR3aa: CASSGTEIAKNIQYF; CDR3nt: TGCGCCAGCAGTGGCACAGAAATAGCCAAAAACATTCAGTACTTC
v_gene: TRBV15; abundance: -; j_gene: TRBJ1-5; d_gene: TRBD1; CDR3aa: CATSELDRDNQPQHF; CDR3nt: TGTGCCACCAGCGAATTGGACAGGGACAATCAGCCCCAGCATTTT
v_gene: TRBV7-8; abundance: -; j_gene: TRBJ2-3; d_gene: TRBD2; CDR3aa: CASSLERKREGKTSTDTQYF; CDR3nt: TGTGCCAGCAGCTTAGAACGAAAGCGGGAGGGAAAAACTAGCACAGATACGCAGTATTTT
v_gene: TRBV5-1; abundance: -; j_gene: TRBJ2-3; d_gene: TRBD2; CDR3aa: CASSLDGQREGVTDTQYF; CDR3nt: TGCGCCAGCAGCTTGGATGGTCAGCGGGAGGGGGTGACAGATACGCAGTATTTT
v_gene: TRBV28; abundance: -; j_gene: TRBJ1-4; d_gene: -; CDR3aa: CASSGGGGSNEKLFF; CDR3nt: TGTGCCAGCAGTGGGGGCGGGGGTTCTAATGAAAAACTGTTTTTT
v_gene: TRBV6-6; abundance: -; j_gene: TRBJ2-3; d_gene: TRBD2; CDR3aa: CASSYSGSGGSDTQYF; CDR3nt: TGTGCCAGCAGTTACTCGGGTAGCGGGGGCTCAGATACGCAGTATTTT
v_gene: TRBV9; abundance: -; j_gene: TRBJ1-1; d_gene: -; CDR3aa: CASSVVAEVNTEAFF; CDR3nt: TGTGCCAGCAGCGTAGTCGCAGAGGTGAACACTGAAGCTTTCTTT
v_gene: TRBV5-1; abundance: -; j_gene: TRBJ2-3; d_gene: -; CDR3aa: CASSFGTDTQYF; CDR3nt: TGCGCCAGCAGCTTCGGTACAGATACGCAGTATTTT
v_gene: TRBV5-6; abundance: -; j_gene: TRBJ2-7; d_gene: -; CDR3aa: CASSWGGRSYEQYF; CDR3nt: TGTGCCAGCAGCTGGGGGGGGCGTTCCTACGAGCAGTACTTC
v_gene: TRBV6-1; abundance: -; j_gene: TRBJ2-7; d_gene: -; CDR3aa: CASAVGGVSYEQYF; CDR3nt: TGTGCCAGCGCAGTGGGGGGAGTCTCCTACGAGCAGTACTTC
v_gene: TRBV6-1; abundance: -; j_gene: TRBJ1-1; d_gene: -; CDR3aa: CASSPHGGAMGAFF; CDR3nt: TGTGCCAGCAGTCCCCACGGGGGGGCAATGGGAGCTTTCTTT
v_gene: TRBV6-6; abundance: -; j_gene: TRBJ2-2; d_gene: -; CDR3aa: CASTEAFQGNTGELFF; CDR3nt: TGTGCCAGCACCGAAGCGTTCCAGGGGAACACCGGGGAGCTGTTTTTT
v_gene: TRBV7-8; abundance: -; j_gene: TRBJ2-3; d_gene: -; CDR3aa: CASSTGRTDTQYF; CDR3nt: TGTGCCAGCAGCACGGGGAGGACAGATACGCAGTATTTT
v_gene: TRBV10-3; abundance: -; j_gene: TRBJ1-2; d_gene: TRBD1; CDR3aa: CAISESTGGGYGYTF; CDR3nt: TGTGCCATCAGTGAGTCTACAGGGGGGGGCTATGGCTACACCTTC
v_gene: TRBV29-1; abundance: -; j_gene: TRBJ2-1; d_gene: -; CDR3aa: CSVERGWNEQFF; CDR3nt: TGCAGCGTTGAACGAGGGTGGAATGAGCAGTTCTTC
v_gene: TRBV18; abundance: -; j_gene: TRBJ2-7; d_gene: -; CDR3aa: CASSYTGQSSEQYF; CDR3nt: TGTGCCAGCTCTTACACAGGACAGTCGTCCGAGCAGTACTTC
v_gene: TRBV6-5; abundance: -; j_gene: TRBJ2-5; d_gene: -; CDR3aa: CASTHRADQETQYF; CDR3nt: TGTGCCAGCACCCACAGGGCGGACCAAGAGACCCAGTACTTC
v_gene: TRBV15; abundance: -; j_gene: TRBJ2-1; d_gene: -; CDR3aa: CATSRDPFDTLSNEQFF; CDR3nt: TGTGCCACCAGCAGAGATCCCTTCGACACCCTTTCCAATGAGCAGTTCTTC
v_gene: TRBV7-4; abundance: -; j_gene: TRBJ2-3; d_gene: TRBD2; CDR3aa: CASSLAGAGRLAGVTTQYF; CDR3nt: TGTGCCAGCAGCTTAGCAGGGGCAGGGAGGCTAGCGGGGGTGACTACGCAGTATTTT
v_gene: TRBV19; abundance: -; j_gene: TRBJ1-2; d_gene: -; CDR3aa: CASTTGGAKAEGYTF; CDR3nt: TGTGCCAGTACCACGGGGGGGGCGAAAGCAGAGGGCTACACCTTC
v_gene: TRBV7-9; abundance: -; j_gene: TRBJ2-5; d_gene: -; CDR3aa: CASSLDPGGLQYF; CDR3nt: TGTGCCAGCAGCTTAGATCCAGGGGGACTCCAGTACTTC
v_gene: TRBV4-3; abundance: -; j_gene: TRBJ2-1; d_gene: TRBD1; CDR3aa: CASSHDRDNEQFF; CDR3nt: TGCGCCAGCAGCCACGACAGGGATAATGAGCAGTTCTTC
v_gene: TRBV19; abundance: -; j_gene: TRBJ2-2; d_gene: -; CDR3aa: CASSIMGPGTGELFF; CDR3nt: TGTGCCAGTAGTATAATGGGGCCCGGAACCGGGGAGCTGTTTTTT
v_gene: TRBV7-3; abundance: few; j_gene: TRBJ2-1; d_gene: -; CDR3aa: CASSIQGQPSDEQFF; CDR3nt: TGTGCCAGCAGCATCCAGGGTCAACCGTCAGATGAGCAGTTCTTC
v_gene: TRBV9; abundance: -; j_gene: TRBJ2-5; d_gene: -; CDR3aa: CASSAEVRDQETQYF; CDR3nt: TGTGCCAGCAGCGCCGAGGTGAGGGATCAAGAGACCCAGTACTTC
v_gene: TRBV27; abundance: -; j_gene: TRBJ2-1; d_gene: TRBD2; CDR3aa: CASSPWTSRLSYNEQFF; CDR3nt: TGTGCCAGCAGTCCATGGACTAGCCGCCTCTCCTACAATGAGCAGTTCTTC
v_gene: TRBV5-6; abundance: -; j_gene: TRBJ2-5; d_gene: -; CDR3aa: CASSSTGAGETQYF; CDR3nt: TGTGCCAGCAGCTCAACAGGGGCGGGGGAGACCCAGTACTTC
v_gene: TRBV7-2; abundance: -; j_gene: TRBJ2-7; d_gene: TRBD2; CDR3aa: CASSLGLAGGSYEQYF; CDR3nt: TGTGCCAGCAGCCTGGGACTAGCGGGAGGTTCCTACGAGCAGTACTTC
v_gene: TRBV4-1; abundance: -; j_gene: TRBJ2-3; d_gene: -; CDR3aa: CASSQFGLYTQYF; CDR3nt: TGCGCCAGCAGCCAATTTGGACTGTATACGCAGTATTTT
v_gene: TRBV6-1; abundance: -; j_gene: TRBJ2-5; d_gene: TRBD1; CDR3aa: CASRVTGGRETQYF; CDR3nt: TGTGCCAGCAGGGTTACAGGGGGGAGAGAGACCCAGTACTTC
v_gene: TRBV18; abundance: -; j_gene: TRBJ1-1; d_gene: TRBD1; CDR3aa: CASSPPQGAGTEAFF; CDR3nt: TGTGCCAGCTCACCACCGCAGGGGGCCGGCACTGAAGCTTTCTTT
v_gene: TRBV29-1; abundance: -; j_gene: TRBJ1-2; d_gene: -; CDR3aa: CSVDSYGYTF; CDR3nt: TGCAGCGTCGACAGCTATGGCTACACCTTC
v_gene: TRBV7-3; abundance: -; j_gene: TRBJ2-7; d_gene: -; CDR3aa: CASSLGEAREQYF; CDR3nt: TGTGCCAGCAGCTTGGGAGAGGCTCGCGAGCAGTACTTC
v_gene: TRBV27; abundance: once; j_gene: TRBJ1-4; d_gene: -; CDR3aa: CASRSFGGANEKLFF; CDR3nt: TGTGCCAGCAGGTCATTTGGGGGGGCTAATGAAAAACTGTTTTTT
v_gene: TRBV7-9; abundance: -; j_gene: TRBJ2-2; d_gene: -; CDR3aa: CASSLAVGRRFTGELFF; CDR3nt: TGTGCCAGCAGCTTAGCGGTGGGGCGTCGTTTCACCGGGGAGCTGTTTTTT
v_gene: TRBV5-1; abundance: few; j_gene: TRBJ1-1; d_gene: -; CDR3aa: CASSLDSAVNTEAFF; CDR3nt: TGCGCCAGCAGCCTGGACAGTGCTGTGAACACTGAAGCTTTCTTT
v_gene: TRBV30; abundance: -; j_gene: TRBJ1-6; d_gene: -; CDR3aa: CAWSVGLTNSPLHF; CDR3nt: TGTGCCTGGAGTGTCGGTCTCACCAATTCACCCCTCCACTTT
v_gene: TRBV7-8; abundance: -; j_gene: TRBJ2-7; d_gene: TRBD2; CDR3aa: CASSPSGSIYEQYF; CDR3nt: TGTGCCAGCAGTCCTAGCGGGAGTATCTACGAGCAGTACTTC
v_gene: TRBV7-9; abundance: -; j_gene: TRBJ2-3; d_gene: -; CDR3aa: CASSLNEGSIADTQYF; CDR3nt: TGTGCCAGCAGCTTAAATGAGGGTTCGATCGCAGATACGCAGTATTTT
v_gene: TRBV7-2; abundance: -; j_gene: TRBJ2-3; d_gene: TRBD1; CDR3aa: CASSIDPGQGYTDTQYF; CDR3nt: TGTGCCAGCAGCATCGACCCGGGACAGGGGTACACAGATACGCAGTATTTT
v_gene: TRBV28; abundance: -; j_gene: TRBJ2-1; d_gene: -; CDR3aa: CASSSPRGASNYNEQFF; CDR3nt: TGTGCCAGCAGTTCGCCAAGAGGAGCGTCGAACTACAATGAGCAGTTCTTC
v_gene: TRBV5-6; abundance: -; j_gene: TRBJ1-1; d_gene: -; CDR3aa: CASSFPGVGNNTEAFF; CDR3nt: TGTGCCAGCAGCTTCCCCGGGGTGGGGAACAACACTGAAGCTTTCTTT
v_gene: TRBV18; abundance: -; j_gene: TRBJ2-1; d_gene: TRBD2; CDR3aa: CASSPPGIAGGVGEQFF; CDR3nt: TGTGCCAGCTCACCCCCCGGGATAGCGGGGGGGGTCGGTGAGCAGTTCTTC